This T cell receptor (gamma chain) came from a study of human gamma delta and Vdelta1 T cells. Study-level points and caveats: Delta One T cells were reportedly polyclonal and broadly cytotoxic against acute myeloid leukemia.

Per germline, CDR1 EGSTGY and CDR2 YDSYTSSV. The CDR3 is 13 amino acids. The V segment lost 1 base and the J segment 4 bases; nucleotides outside the gene matches: 4. This clone was picked up a small number of times. Its antigen is undetermined. TCRdb processed the PCR reads again with the CATT caller. In the table there are 4,500 to 5,000 gamma-chain clones, roughly a third of which are singletons. This chain uses TRGV4 with TRGJ1 or TRGJ2. The receptor was derived from a human donor in good health. The material sequenced was Vdelta1 gamma-delta T cells from blood grown in culture (DOT cells). The CDR3 spells CATWDGWYYKKLF. The DNA for the CDR3 is TGTGCCACCTGGGATGGTTGGTATTATAAGAAACTCTTT.